This TCR beta chain was sequenced for a study of glioma-infiltrating T cells. General study results and limits: Non-neoplastic patients had below-expected tissue-blood divergence, while all gliomas exceeded expectation. Very few CDR3 sequences were shared between tissue and blood.

A remark on this clonotype: Its antigen is not identified.

CDR1 is LGHDT and CDR2 is YNNKEL in the germline V gene (reference sequence). The V end was cut by 6 bases, the J end by 9 bases, with 17 bases between. This CDR3 region has 13 residues. Amplification of TCR alpha and beta CDR3 regions from RNA used iRepertoire nested multiplex PCR. Tissue mRNA or PBMC total RNA, roughly 90-450 ng, went into one-step reverse transcription and amplification. TCRdb fed the multiplex PCR reads into MiXCR, producing one record per CDR3 protein. The data contain 150,000 to 200,000 distinct CDR3 sequences, around 40% of them singletons. The material sequenced was glioma tissue, nonneoplastic brain tissue, or PBMCs (not recorded which). This clonotype was obtained from a human donor with low-grade glioma or glioblastoma, undergoing nonglioma brain surgery, or in good health (not recorded which). The chain employs TRBV3-1 and TRBJ1-1, with D unclear. CDR3 protein: CASRQLDGIKAFF. The CDR3 nucleotides are TGTGCCAGCAGACAGTTAGACGGGATAAAAGCTTTCTTT.